These 10 T cell receptor beta chains were sequenced from one sample in a study of blood T cell repertoires in COVID-19. This table comes from immunoSEQ multiplex PCR, and its TCRdb copy is limited to in-frame clones, with some not included. The profile shows approximately 110,000 clones, roughly 80% of them singletons. Specimen: peripheral blood. All receptors come from a man aged 70 or older with active or convalescent COVID-19.

The rearrangement links TRBV5-8 to TRBJ1-5, with D tentatively TRBD1 (5 bases). The germline V gene encodes CDR1 SGHTS and CDR2 YDEGEE. CDR3 length equals 16 residues. V lost 0 bases to trimming and J lost 1 base, with 11 bases between them. CDR3 DNA sequence: TGTGCCAGCAGCTTGGTCGGCGGGGCCAGCAATCAGCCCCAGCATTTT. Translating it yields CASSLVGGASNQPQHF.

The chain is built from TRBV6-5 and TRBJ2-7; tentatively, D is TRBD2 (5 bases). Germline values: CDR1 MNHEY, CDR2 SVGAGI. This CDR3 region has 12 residues. V gave up 0 bases and J gave up 5 bases, with 5 bases separating them. This chain's CDR3 is CASSYSEDEQYF. The DNA for the CDR3 is TGTGCCAGCAGTTACTCGGAGGACGAGCAGTACTTC.

The gene calls are TRBV9 and TRBJ2-7; TRBD1 matches at 10 bases. Germline V gene lookup returns CDR1 SGDLS and CDR2 YYNGEE. The CDR3 runs to 13 residues. V lost 3 bases to trimming and J lost 6 bases; unmatched junction nucleotides: 3. CDR3 residues: CASSEGTGAEQYF. Written as DNA, the CDR3 is TGTGCCAGCAGCGAGGGGACAGGGGCCGAGCAGTACTTC.

The J gene is TRBJ1-2, the V gene TRBV19, with TRBD1 identical over 9 bases. The CDR3 length is 14 residues. In germline, CDR1 is LNHDA, CDR2 SQIVND (reference sequence). V was pared by 5 bases and J by 1 base, with 2 bases of the junction left unmatched. CDR3 coding DNA: TGTGCCAGTAGTCGGGACAGGGATAACTATGGCTACACCTTC. This sequence encodes CASSRDRDNYGYTF. Based on the CDR3 plus reference TRBV19 and TRBJ1-2, the full variable domain is DGGITQSPKYLFRKEGQNVTLSCEQNLNHDAMYWYRQDPGQGLRLIYYSQIVNDFQKGDIAEGYSVSREKKESFPLTVTSAQKNPTAFYLCASSRDRDNYGYTFGSGTRLTVV.

The CDR3 protein is CASSSGTGSEAFF. For the CDR3, the DNA is TGTGCCAGCAGCTCCGGGACAGGGTCTGAAGCTTTCTTT. The J gene is TRBJ1-1, the V gene TRBV7-3, with 9 bases matching TRBD1. V trimming: 4 bases; J trimming: 6 bases; junction bases outside the gene matches: 3. There are 13 residues in the CDR3. CDR1 and CDR2 (germline): SGHTA, FQGTGA.

This clone was seen only once. This sequence joins TRBV10-3 and TRBJ1-5; maybe TRBD1 (5 bases). Trimming shortened V by 7 bases and J by 1 base, and 11 bases separated the two germline ends. The CDR3 spans 14 residues. Looked up from germline, CDR1 is ENHRY and CDR2 is SYGVKD. The CDR3 DNA reads TGTGCCATCAAGGCGGGGGGAAGCAATCAGCCCCAGCATTTT. Residues: CAIKAGGSNQPQHF.

This chain links TRBV19 with TRBJ2-1; D possibly corresponds to TRBD1 (6 bases). Germline loops: CDR1 LNHDA, CDR2 SQIVND (reference sequence). V was clipped by 3 bases and J by 7 bases, with 22 bases between them. The CDR3 is 17 amino acids. The CDR3 loop reads CASSISLYRDYGNEQFF. CDR3 nucleotides: TGTGCCAGTAGTATTTCCCTGTACAGGGATTATGGGAATGAGCAGTTCTTC.

V gene TRBV19 combines with J gene TRBJ2-5; 12 bases match TRBD2. V lost 4 bases, J lost 5 bases, and 5 bases stayed unmatched. The CDR3 is made up of 15 amino acids. Germline values: CDR1 LNHDA, CDR2 SQIVND (reference sequence). Here the CDR3 DNA reads TGTGCCAGTAGTAAACGGACTAGCGGGGTCGAGACCCAGTACTTC. Amino acid sequence: CASSKRTSGVETQYF.

The chain links TRBV19 to TRBJ1-2; the match to TRBD1 covers 7 bases. J gave up 2 bases and V 7 bases, and 7 bases lay outside the gene matches. The CDR3 has 14 residues. Germline V gene sequence: CDR1 LNHDA, CDR2 SQIVND (reference sequence). The CDR3: CASTQTGLNYGYTF. DNA of the CDR3: TGTGCCAGTACCCAGACAGGGCTGAACTATGGCTACACCTTC.

V usage is TRBV5-6 and J usage is TRBJ2-3, with a weak D call TRBD2 (6 bases). Germline values: CDR1 SGHDT, CDR2 YYEEEE. V lost 6 bases and J lost 0, with 11 bases in between. The CDR3 totals 14 residues. The CDR3 sequence: CASTAGASTDTQYF. The CDR3 nucleotides read TGTGCCAGCACAGCGGGCGCCAGCACAGATACGCAGTATTTT.